A selection of T cell receptor beta chains follows, all from one sample in a study of lymphopenia after photon versus proton radiotherapy. Sequenced by immunoSEQ multiplex PCR; TCRdb stores in-frame clones only, minus some. The table lists tens of thousands of clones, 75% to 90% of them singletons. The source was peripheral blood, collected from a patient treated with proton-based radiotherapy. The receptors originated from a man older than 75 with esophageal cancer. Each CDR3 is given with its conserved first and last residue. D genes are given only for firm matches. Size is omitted from some rows. Given values are once, few, many or a class for expanded clones.

>once|14|TRBJ1-4|-|TRBV19
CASSIVPSPEKLFF
TGTGCCAGTAGTATAGTTCCGAGCCCGGAAAAACTGTTTTTT
>-|14|TRBJ1-2|-|TRBV5-1
CASSLESVNYGYTF
TGCGCCAGCAGCTTGGAGTCGGTCAACTATGGCTACACCTTC
>-|14|TRBJ1-3|-|TRBV7-9
CASSPGVSGNTIYF
TGTGCCAGCAGCCCCGGGGTCTCTGGAAACACCATATATTTT
>-|15|TRBJ1-4|TRBD1|TRBV5-6
CASSSRGRFGEKLFF
TGTGCCAGCAGCTCCAGGGGGCGGTTCGGGGAAAAACTGTTTTTT
>-|14|TRBJ2-3|-|TRBV4-3
CASSQDLFTDTQYF
TGCGCCAGCAGCCAAGACCTCTTCACAGATACGCAGTATTTT
>-|13|TRBJ1-2|-|TRBV28
CASSFRNNYGYTF
TGTGCCAGCAGTTTTAGAAATAACTATGGCTACACCTTC
>-|13|TRBJ1-1|-|TRBV7-2
CASSLVGGDRAFF
TGTGCCAGCAGCTTAGTGGGGGGGGACCGGGCTTTCTTT
>-|16|TRBJ2-1|-|TRBV25-1
CASSEPWETVNNEQFF
TGTGCCAGCAGTGAACCCTGGGAGACGGTGAACAATGAGCAGTTCTTC
>-|13|TRBJ2-2|-|TRBV9
CASSGGQTGELFF
TGTGCCAGCAGCGGCGGACAGACCGGGGAGCTGTTTTTT
>-|15|TRBJ2-7|TRBD2|TRBV15
CATSRDIAGSYEQYF
TGTGCCACCAGCAGAGATATAGCGGGATCCTACGAGCAGTACTTC
>-|19|TRBJ1-5|-|TRBV4-1
CASSHYLRTTVLGNQPQHF
TGCGCCAGCAGCCATTACCTACGGACTACCGTTTTGGGCAATCAGCCCCAGCATTTT
>once|17|TRBJ2-1|TRBD1|TRBV9
CASSERDLGTGLNEQFF
TGTGCCAGCAGCGAGAGGGACCTCGGGACAGGGCTCAATGAGCAGTTCTTC
>-|15|TRBJ2-5|-|TRBV29-1
CSVEGRGWYQETQYF
TGCAGCGTTGAAGGAAGGGGCTGGTACCAAGAGACCCAGTACTTC
>-|15|TRBJ1-5|-|TRBV5-5
CASSLGGSRGQPQHF
TGTGCCAGCAGCTTGGGGGGCTCGCGGGGTCAGCCCCAGCATTTT
>-|14|TRBJ2-5|-|TRBV7-9
CASSLVTGGETQYF
TGTGCCAGCAGCTTGGTAACAGGAGGAGAGACCCAGTACTTC
>-|14|TRBJ1-1|-|TRBV9
CASSPRVANTEAFF
TGTGCCAGCAGCCCCCGGGTGGCGAACACTGAAGCTTTCTTT
>once|19|TRBJ2-1|-|TRBV5-1
CASSSTARGPGSSYNEQFF
TGCGCCAGCAGCTCAACAGCGCGCGGTCCCGGTAGCTCCTACAATGAGCAGTTCTTC
>-|14|TRBJ2-6|-|TRBV7-6
CASSPVFLANVLTF
TGTGCCAGCAGCCCAGTTTTTTTGGCCAACGTCCTGACTTTC
>-|16|TRBJ2-2|-|TRBV9
CASSAQPRVWSGELFF
TGTGCCAGCAGCGCTCAGCCCAGGGTATGGTCCGGGGAGCTGTTTTTT
>-|12|TRBJ1-1|-|TRBV30
CAWSGGSGEAFF
TGTGCCTGGAGTGGAGGGAGTGGTGAAGCTTTCTTT
>-|12|TRBJ2-3|-|TRBV5-8
CASSFLRNTQYF
TGTGCCAGCAGCTTCTTAAGGAATACGCAGTATTTT
>-|14|TRBJ2-5|-|TRBV7-7
CASSLNREQETQYF
TGTGCTAGCAGCCTAAACAGGGAACAAGAGACCCAGTACTTC
>few|12|TRBJ1-6|-|TRBV11-2
CASSLGALPLHF
TGTGCCAGCAGCTTAGGGGCCTTACCCCTCCACTTT
>-|13|TRBJ1-2|-|TRBV4-3
CASSQDHNYGYTF
TGCGCCAGCAGCCAAGATCATAACTATGGCTACACCTTC
>-|12|TRBJ2-5|TRBD1|TRBV29-1
CSADREEKTQYF
TGCAGCGCGGACAGGGAGGAGAAGACCCAGTACTTC
>-|13|TRBJ1-5|TRBD1|TRBV29-1
CSVRTGGGQPQHF
TGCAGCGTTCGGACAGGGGGCGGGCAGCCCCAGCATTTT
>-|16|TRBJ2-3|TRBD2|TRBV4-2
CASSQPLAGGADTQYF
TGTGCCAGCAGCCAGCCACTAGCGGGGGGAGCAGATACGCAGTATTTT
>-|15|TRBJ2-5|TRBD2|TRBV19
CASSMGGGAPETQYF
TGTGCCAGTAGTATGGGCGGGGGGGCTCCGGAGACCCAGTACTTC
>-|13|TRBJ1-4|-|TRBV7-9
CASSANEYGKLFF
TGTGCCAGCAGCGCTAACGAGTACGGAAAACTGTTTTTT
>-|20|TRBJ2-6|TRBD1|TRBV4-3
CASSQDVRRDSYSGANVLTF
TGCGCCAGCAGCCAAGATGTGCGTAGGGACAGTTACTCTGGGGCCAACGTCCTGACTTTC
>-|18|TRBJ2-2|TRBD2|TRBV4-3
CASSQDFSSTSATGELFF
TGCGCCAGCAGCCAAGACTTTTCCAGTACTAGCGCTACCGGGGAGCTGTTTTTT
>-|14|TRBJ1-1|-|TRBV7-3
CASSLMGENTEAFF
TGTGCCAGCAGCTTAATGGGGGAGAACACTGAAGCTTTCTTT
>-|13|TRBJ2-2|-|TRBV18
CASSLQNTGELFF
TGTGCCAGCTCGTTACAGAACACCGGGGAGCTGTTTTTT
>-|17|TRBJ1-5|-|TRBV19
CASSIEFGHFSNQPQHF
TGTGCCAGTAGTATTGAGTTTGGACACTTTAGCAATCAGCCCCAGCATTTT
>-|15|TRBJ2-2|-|TRBV18
CASSPQTGTFGELFF
TGTGCCAGCTCACCGCAGACAGGAACTTTCGGGGAGCTGTTTTTT
>-|15|TRBJ1-2|-|TRBV4-2
CASSQDTRTTYGYTF
TGTGCCAGCAGCCAAGATACGCGGACGACCTATGGCTACACCTTC
>-|15|TRBJ2-1|TRBD2|TRBV11-2
CASSFVGGPGNEQFF
TGTGCCAGCAGCTTCGTGGGAGGGCCAGGGAATGAGCAGTTCTTC
>-|15|TRBJ2-7|TRBD2|TRBV7-2
CASSSHAGGTYEQYF
TGTGCCAGCAGCTCCCATGCGGGAGGTACCTACGAGCAGTACTTC
>-|15|TRBJ2-1|TRBD2|TRBV27
CASSLYSGGRNEQFF
TGTGCCAGCAGTTTATATAGCGGGGGTCGCAATGAGCAGTTCTTC
>once|13|TRBJ2-4|-|TRBV10-3
CAITYPGGNIQYF
TGTGCCATCACCTACCCAGGTGGCAACATTCAGTACTTC
>-|18|TRBJ2-1|-|TRBV7-9
CASSLPRGRDTTYNEQFF
TGTGCCAGCAGCTTACCCAGGGGACGGGACACAACATACAATGAGCAGTTCTTC